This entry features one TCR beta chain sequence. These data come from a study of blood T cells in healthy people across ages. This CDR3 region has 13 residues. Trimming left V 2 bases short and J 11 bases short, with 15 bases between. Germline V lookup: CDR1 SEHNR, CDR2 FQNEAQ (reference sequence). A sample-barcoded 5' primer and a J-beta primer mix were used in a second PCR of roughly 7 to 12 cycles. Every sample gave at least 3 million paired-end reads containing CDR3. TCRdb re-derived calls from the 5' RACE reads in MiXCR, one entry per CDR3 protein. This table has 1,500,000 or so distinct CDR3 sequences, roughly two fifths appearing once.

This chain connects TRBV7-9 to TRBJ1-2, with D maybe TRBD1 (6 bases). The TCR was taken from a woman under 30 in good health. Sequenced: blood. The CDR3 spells CASSLRETGTYTF. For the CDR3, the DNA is TGTGCCAGCAGCTTACGGGAAACAGGGACTTACACCTTC. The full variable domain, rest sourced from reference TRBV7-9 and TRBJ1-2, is DTGVSQNPRHKITKRGQNVTFRCDPISEHNRLYWYRQTLGQGPEFLTYFQNEAQLEKSRLLSDRFSAERPKGSFSTLEIQRTEQGDSAMYLCASSLRETGTYTFGSGTRLTVV.